These 13 T cell receptor beta chains were sequenced from one sample in a study of T-cell reconstitution after alpha-beta-depleted transplantation in children. Unique molecular identifiers were incorporated when the TCRbeta library was constructed. TCRdb called the PCR reads again in MiXCR, with one record for every CDR3 protein. The sample shows approximately 79,000 distinct CDR3 sequences, roughly 18% of them seen only once. Sequencing was performed on PBMCs, mostly from graft donor cells, taken 360 days after TCRalphabeta/CD19-depleted stem cell transplant. These receptor sequences come from a male patient between 2 and 15 years old who had a stem cell transplant for acute lymphoblastic leukemia, so the T cells may come from the graft donor.

This clonotype was detected a few times. The CDR3 DNA reads TGTGCCAGTCAAGCCAGAGAGCTCTCGGATACGCAGTATTTT. This translates into CASQARELSDTQYF. The chain combines TRBV5-5 with TRBJ2-3; D remains unclear. Per the germline V gene, CDR1 is SGHKS and CDR2 is YYEKEE (reference sequence). Trimming took 8 bases from V and 6 from J, leaving 19 bases between them. There are 14 residues in the CDR3.

This clonotype was seen a few times. The V gene is TRBV20-1, the J gene TRBJ2-1, with 8 nucleotides matching TRBD2. Unmatched junction bases numbered 14, after V lost 0 bases and J lost 1 base. CDR1 is DFQATT and CDR2 is SNEGSKA in the germline V gene (reference sequence). The CDR3 totals 19 residues. The CDR3 nucleotides are TGCAGTGCTAGAGATATACCTAGCGGGCATGTGTGGTCCTACAATGAGCAGTTCTTC. It is translated as CSARDIPSGHVWSYNEQFF.

This clonotype was observed many times. The chain joins TRBV10-3 to TRBJ2-5; 7 bases are a match to TRBD1. The CDR3 runs to 14 residues. CDR1 and CDR2 (germline): ENHRY, SYGVKD. With V trimmed by 6 bases and J by 0 bases, 4 bases remained unmatched. The CDR3 region has the DNA TGTGCCATCAGGGGGGACAGTAACCAAGAGACCCAGTACTTC. This translates into CAIRGDSNQETQYF.

The CDR3 is CASSHLRGFADTEAFF. Written as DNA, the CDR3 is TGTGCCAGCAGCCATCTCCGTGGTTTTGCTGACACTGAAGCTTTCTTT. The rearrangement uses TRBV6-1 and TRBJ1-1; D gene unclear. Between the trimmed V and J ends, which lost 6 bases and 3 bases, there was a span of 20 bases. From germline, CDR1 is MNHNS and CDR2 SASEGT. There are 16 residues in the CDR3.

Only a few counts were recorded for this clonotype. V usage is TRBV6-1 and J usage is TRBJ2-1; TRBD2 matches 13 bases. In germline, CDR1 is MNHNS, CDR2 SASEGT. This CDR3 has 14 amino acids. The J segment lost 10 bases and the V segment lost 10 bases, leaving 10 bases of the junction unmatched. CDR3 DNA: TGTGCCACCCAAACTAGCGGGAGGGCTTGGGAGCAGTTCTTC. This sequence encodes CATQTSGRAWEQFF.

This clonotype was detected a few times. The genes are TRBV7-9 and TRBJ2-1; D is possibly TRBD2 (5 bases). Trimming stripped 5 bases from V and 4 bases from J, with 15 bases between. CDR1 SEHNR and CDR2 FQNEAQ come from the germline V gene (reference sequence). The CDR3 sequence is 15 residues long. The chain's CDR3 is CASSAGVTPYNEQFF. Written as DNA, the CDR3 is TGTGCCAGCAGCGCCGGGGTGACTCCGTACAATGAGCAGTTCTTC.

This clonotype was counted many times. This chain uses TRBV27 with TRBJ2-7; D ambiguous. V was pared by 5 bases and J by 6 bases, with 8 bases between. The CDR3 extends over 11 amino acids. The germline CDR1 and CDR2 sequences are MNHEY and SMNVEV (reference sequence). As DNA, the CDR3 is TGTGCCAGCAGTGTCGGGCTCGAGCAGTACTTC. Protein sequence: CASSVGLEQYF.

The chain joins TRBV10-3 to TRBJ2-7, with 12 positions matching TRBD2. The CDR3 runs 14 residues. The V gene's germline CDR1 is ENHRY and CDR2 SYGVKD. The J segment lost 3 bases and the V segment lost 6 bases, leaving 3 bases of the junction unmatched. The CDR3 bases are TGTGCCATCAGAAAGACTAGCGGGAGCTACGAGCAGTACTTC. It translates to CAIRKTSGSYEQYF.

The chain links TRBV29-1 to TRBJ2-1; 8 bases match TRBD2. CDR1 SQVTM and CDR2 ANQGSEA come from the germline V gene. The V and J ends lost 4 bases and 3 bases, in that order; junction bases with no gene match: 5. This CDR3 has 14 residues. The CDR3 sequence: CSVVGREVYNEQFF. CDR3 sequence (DNA): TGCAGCGTTGTCGGGCGGGAGGTCTACAATGAGCAGTTCTTC.

This clonotype was seen only a few times. The chain joins TRBV29-1 to TRBJ2-1; 10 nucleotides match TRBD1. CDR3 length: 13 residues. From germline, CDR1 is SQVTM and CDR2 ANQGSEA. The V segment lost 3 bases and the J segment 8 bases; nucleotides outside the gene matches: 4. DNA of the CDR3: TGCAGCGTTGACCGGGACAGGGGCCATGAGCAGTTCTTC. It encodes CSVDRDRGHEQFF.

The rearrangement links TRBV4-2 to TRBJ2-1; the D call may be TRBD1 or TRBD2 (5 bases each). CDR3 size: 12 residues. Trimming took 4 bases from V and 6 from J, leaving 7 bases between them. Germline loops: CDR1 LGHNA, CDR2 YNFKEQ. CDR3 sequence: CASSPGRNEQFF. CDR3 bases: TGTGCCAGCAGCCCGGGGCGCAATGAGCAGTTCTTC.

The chain employs TRBV3-1 and TRBJ2-7; the match to TRBD2 covers 14 bases. Per germline, CDR1 LGHDT and CDR2 YNNKEL (reference sequence). The junction had 12 bases not matched to a gene; V was cut back by 4 bases and J by 4 bases. There are 18 residues in the CDR3. The CDR3: CASSRGTSGRRVVYEQYF. CDR3 nucleotides: TGTGCCAGCAGCCGTGGGACTAGCGGGAGACGGGTGGTTTACGAGCAGTACTTC.

This clonotype has just a few counts. The chain combines TRBV12-3 or TRBV12-4 with TRBJ2-2; D is uncertain. Trimming pared 2 bases from V and 1 base from J, leaving 5 bases between. This CDR3 is built from 14 residues. The CDR3 DNA follows: TGTGCCAGCAGTTTATGGGGGAACACCGGGGAGCTGTTTTTT. Its translation is CASSLWGNTGELFF.